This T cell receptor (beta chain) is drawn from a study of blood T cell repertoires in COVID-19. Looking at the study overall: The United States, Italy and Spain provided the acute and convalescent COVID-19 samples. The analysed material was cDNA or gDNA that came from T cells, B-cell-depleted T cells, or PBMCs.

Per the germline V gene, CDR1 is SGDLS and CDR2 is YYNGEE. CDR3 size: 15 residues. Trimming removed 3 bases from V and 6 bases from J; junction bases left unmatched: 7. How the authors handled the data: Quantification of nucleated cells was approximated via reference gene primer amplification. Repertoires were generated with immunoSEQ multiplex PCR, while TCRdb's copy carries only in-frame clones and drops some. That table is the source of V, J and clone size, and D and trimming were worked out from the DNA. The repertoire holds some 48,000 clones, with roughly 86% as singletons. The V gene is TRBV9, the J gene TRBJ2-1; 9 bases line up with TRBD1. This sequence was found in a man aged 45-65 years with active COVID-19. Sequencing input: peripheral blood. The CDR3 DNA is TGTGCCAGCAGCGACCCGGTGACAGGGGGCAATGAGCAGTTCTTC. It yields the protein CASSDPVTGGNEQFF.